This entry features one T cell receptor beta chain sequence. This CDR3 region has 14 residues. The germline CDR1 and CDR2 sequences are LNHDA and SQIVND (reference sequence). The V and J ends lost 3 bases and 6 bases respectively, with 12 bases between them. This sample was taken from a study of blood T cell repertoires in COVID-19. The wider study: The samples span acute and convalescent COVID-19 from the United States, Italy and Spain. From T cells, B-cell-depleted T cells, or PBMCs came the material, which was cDNA or gDNA.

Source study methods: Cell counts per sample came from amplifying reference gene primers. Libraries were prepared by immunoSEQ multiplex PCR; TCRdb keeps only in-frame clonotypes and omits some of them. V, J and clone size reflect that table, while D and trimming were determined from the DNA. The sample holds 150,000 to 200,000 clones, 85% seen once. The chain combines TRBV19 with TRBJ2-1; D is perhaps TRBD2 (5 bases). The sequenced sample was peripheral blood. The clonotype originates from a human donor with acute or convalescent COVID-19. The donor label of this sample is uncertain. In nucleotides, the CDR3 is TGTGCCAGTAGTATCCTAGCCGGATCCAATGAGCAGTTCTTC. Its protein is CASSILAGSNEQFF.